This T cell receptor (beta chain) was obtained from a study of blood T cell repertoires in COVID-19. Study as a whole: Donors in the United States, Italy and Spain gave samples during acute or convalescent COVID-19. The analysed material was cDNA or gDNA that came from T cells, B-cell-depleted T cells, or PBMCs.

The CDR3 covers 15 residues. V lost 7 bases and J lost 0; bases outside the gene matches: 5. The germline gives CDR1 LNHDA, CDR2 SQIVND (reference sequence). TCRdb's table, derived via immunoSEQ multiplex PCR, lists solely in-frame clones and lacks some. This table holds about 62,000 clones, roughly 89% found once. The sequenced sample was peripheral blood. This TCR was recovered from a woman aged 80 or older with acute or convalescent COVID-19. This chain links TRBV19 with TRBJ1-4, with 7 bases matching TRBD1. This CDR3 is CASITGAATNEKLFF. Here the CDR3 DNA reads TGTGCCAGTATAACAGGGGCAGCAACTAATGAAAAACTGTTTTTT.